These 16 T cell receptor beta chains share one sample of origin, sequenced in a study of CD8 T cells in ankylosing spondylitis. TCRdb ran MiXCR on the 5' RACE reads and lists one entry per CDR3 protein. This table holds hundreds of thousands of distinct CDR3 sequences, about a quarter found once. The sequenced sample was blood, either unsorted or a sorted T cell fraction (not recorded which). Every receptor here comes from a male donor with ankylosing spondylitis or in good health (not recorded which).

This clonotype was counted many times. V gene TRBV29-1 combines with J gene TRBJ2-1; tentative D call: TRBD2 (5 bases). This CDR3 comprises 13 residues. V lost 6 bases to trimming and J lost 9 bases, with 18 bases between them. Germline CDR1 reads SQVTM; CDR2 reads ANQGSEA. The DNA of the CDR3 is TGCAGCGTCCAGGCTGGACTTCACGGTGAGCAGTTCTTC. It encodes CSVQAGLHGEQFF.

This rearrangement joins TRBV25-1 to TRBJ1-4; D is perhaps TRBD1 (6 bases). The CDR3 has 14 residues. V was cut by 3 bases and J by 7 bases, with 12 bases left in between. Germline CDR1 and CDR2: MGHDK and SYGVNS. CDR3 coding DNA: TGTGCCAGCAGTGACGGGGGGCAAGGTGAAAAACTGTTTTTT. This translates into CASSDGGQGEKLFF.

The chain employs TRBV6-1 and TRBJ2-7; the D gene could be TRBD1 or TRBD2 (6 bases each). Per germline, CDR1 MNHNS and CDR2 SASEGT. The CDR3 has 12 residues. Trimming removed 5 bases from V and 11 bases from J, with 16 bases in between. CDR3 loop: CASSTDRGGKYF. Here the CDR3 DNA reads TGTGCCAGCAGTACCGACCGAGGGGGGAAGTACTTC.

There are a few counts of this clonotype. V and J are TRBV20-1 and TRBJ2-7, with a tentative D call TRBD2 (5 bases). V lost 0 bases and J 0 bases, leaving 15 bases between the germline ends. The V gene's germline CDR1 is DFQATT and CDR2 SNEGSKA (reference sequence). The CDR3 loop spans 16 amino acids. CDR3 sequence (DNA): TGCAGTGCTAGAGATACTTACGGGGTAGTCTCCTACGAGCAGTACTTC. It codes for CSARDTYGVVSYEQYF.

The sample holds a few counts of this clonotype. This chain uses TRBV12-3 or TRBV12-4 with TRBJ2-1, with D tentatively TRBD1 (6 bases). V was shortened by 8 bases and J by 3 bases, with 14 bases between the two germline ends. The CDR3 is made up of 14 amino acids. Written as DNA, the CDR3 is TGTGCCAGCGTCATGACAGGAGTCTACAATGAGCAGTTCTTC. The encoded protein is CASVMTGVYNEQFF.

This clonotype was counted at least ten times. The chain combines TRBV29-1 with TRBJ2-6; possibly TRBD1 or TRBD2 for D (5 bases each). This CDR3 comprises 17 residues. Germline CDR1 reads SQVTM; CDR2 reads ANQGSEA. Trimming removed 5 bases from V and 0 bases from J, with 17 bases in between. The CDR3 is CSVSWGPSYSGANVLTF. As DNA, the CDR3 is TGCAGCGTTTCGTGGGGCCCTAGCTACTCTGGGGCCAACGTCCTGACTTTC.

The V call is TRBV29-1, the J call TRBJ1-1; D not certain. This CDR3 region has 13 residues. V was clipped by 3 bases and J by 0 bases, with 8 bases between them. CDR1 and CDR2 (germline): SQVTM, ANQGSEA. The CDR3 is CSVEEVMNTEAFF. The CDR3, as DNA: TGCAGCGTTGAGGAAGTTATGAACACTGAAGCTTTCTTT.

CDR3 residues: CSAIADTAYNEQFF. Here the CDR3 DNA reads TGCAGTGCTATAGCGGACACAGCCTACAATGAGCAGTTCTTC. The V gene is TRBV20-1, the J gene TRBJ2-1; D possibly corresponds to TRBD2 (6 bases). Germline CDR1 DFQATT, CDR2 SNEGSKA (reference sequence). This CDR3 has 14 amino acids. V dropped 4 bases and J dropped 2 bases, with 12 bases sitting between them.

This clonotype was detected a few times. The rearrangement joins TRBV6-5 to TRBJ2-7; D gene unclear. The CDR3 runs to 12 residues. The ends were cut back, 1 base at V and 7 bases at J, with 8 bases in the middle. Germline lookup yields CDR1 MNHEY and CDR2 SVGAGI. The CDR3 region is CASSYLGGEQYF. The CDR3 DNA reads as TGTGCCAGCAGTTACTTGGGCGGTGAGCAGTACTTC.

This clonotype came up many times. The rearrangement joins TRBV9 to TRBJ2-1, with TRBD2 matching over 11 bases. The V and J ends lost 1 base and 9 bases, in that order; junction bases with no gene match: 6. This CDR3 is 15 amino acids long. CDR1 is SGDLS, CDR2 YYNGEE, per germline. The chain's CDR3 is CASSVLAGGGGEQFF. The CDR3 nucleotides are TGTGCCAGCAGCGTACTAGCGGGAGGAGGTGGTGAGCAGTTCTTC.

This sequence joins TRBV5-1 and TRBJ2-3, with 9 bases identical to TRBD2. The germline gives CDR1 SGHRS, CDR2 YFSETQ. Losses at the gene ends were 4 bases for V and 0 bases for J; bases not matched to a gene: 3. CDR3 length equals 15 residues. CDR3 in amino acids: CASSRGTSSTDTQYF. The CDR3 nucleotides read TGCGCCAGCAGCCGCGGGACTAGCAGCACAGATACGCAGTATTTT.

This clonotype was detected ten times or more. The chain combines TRBV6-5 with TRBJ2-5; the match to TRBD1 covers 7 bases. The CDR3 sequence is 14 residues long. V dropped 4 bases and J dropped 5; count of bases not matched to a gene: 7. Per germline, CDR1 MNHEY and CDR2 SVGAGI. In DNA form, the CDR3 reads TGTGCCAGCAGTTCAAAAAGGGGGCTCGAGACCCAGTACTTC. It yields the protein CASSSKRGLETQYF.

This clonotype was recorded at least ten times. This rearrangement joins TRBV7-3 to TRBJ2-3; D perhaps matches TRBD1 (6 bases). Germline assignment: CDR1 SGHTA and CDR2 FQGTGA. The CDR3 consists of 14 residues. V lost 5 bases to trimming and J lost 3 bases, with 12 bases between them. The CDR3 nucleotides read TGTGCCAGCAGCGGCAGGGGTTTGACAGATACGCAGTATTTT. This translates into CASSGRGLTDTQYF. Complete variable domain (other parts from reference TRBV7-3 and TRBJ2-3): GAGVSQTPSNKVTEKGKYVELRCDPISGHTALYWYRQSLGQGPEFLIYFQGTGAADDSGLPNDRFFAVRPEGSVSTLKIQRTERGDSAVYLCASSGRGLTDTQYFGPGTRLTVL.

The chain joins TRBV20-1 to TRBJ2-1; 9 nucleotides match TRBD1. Germline loops: CDR1 DFQATT, CDR2 SNEGSKA (reference sequence). There are 16 residues in the CDR3. The CDR3 sequence is CSPIGTGRELLNEQFF. CDR3 nucleotide sequence: TGCAGCCCAATAGGGACAGGGAGGGAGTTGCTCAATGAGCAGTTCTTC.

This clonotype was found many times. The chain combines TRBV12-3 or TRBV12-4 with TRBJ2-7; D unclear. V was cut by 6 bases and J by 5 bases, with 8 bases left in between. CDR3 length: 11 residues. The CDR3 here is CASSLNHEQYF. In DNA, the CDR3 is TGTGCCAGCAGCCTCAACCACGAGCAGTACTTC.

J is TRBJ1-4 and V is TRBV20-1; 9 nucleotides line up with TRBD1. After removal of 2 bases from V and 5 bases from J, the junction contained 6 bases not matched to a gene. CDR3 size: 15 residues. Germline V gene lookup returns CDR1 DFQATT and CDR2 SNEGSKA (reference sequence). The CDR3 spells CSARTVGTGNEKLFF. CDR3 nucleotides: TGCAGTGCTAGAACCGTCGGGACAGGGAATGAAAAACTGTTTTTT.